This is a list of T cell receptor beta chains from one sample in a study of control samples from healthy donors and cancer patients. Assay: immunoSEQ multiplex PCR; the TCRdb copy retains only in-frame clones and omits some. The repertoire has about 130,000 clones, about 93% of them found once; the top ten carry approximately 14%. The sequenced material came from PBMCs. These receptors came from a man aged 55 to 70 with colorectal cancer. The CDR3 runs from the conserved cysteine through the conserved F or W. The D gene is left open where the match is weak. Clone size is shown for a subset of rows, as once, few, many or a class of expanded clone.

>13|TRBV30|NA|TRBJ1-2|NA
TGTGCCTGGAGTGTGACGGGGGCGGGTGGCTACACCTTC
CAWSVTGAGGYTF
>21|TRBV6-6|TRBD2|TRBJ2-1|NA
TGTGCCAGCAGCCGACTCCCCGGGACTAGCGGGGGGTCCAGCTCCTACAATGAGCAGTTCTTC
CASSRLPGTSGGSSSYNEQFF
>15|TRBV7-8|NA|TRBJ1-3|NA
TGTGCCAGCAGCTTAGCAGGGAGCGCTGGAAACACCATATATTTT
CASSLAGSAGNTIYF
>13|TRBV6-2/TRBV6-3|NA|TRBJ1-1|NA
TGTGCCAGCAGTTACGGGGTGGGCACTGAAGCTTTCTTT
CASSYGVGTEAFF
>16|TRBV11-2|TRBD2|TRBJ2-5|once
TGTGCCAGCAGCCCCCAGGGACTAGCTGCGTGGGAGACCCAGTACTTC
CASSPQGLAAWETQYF
>14|TRBV20-1|TRBD2|TRBJ2-7|NA
TGCAGTGCTAGTGAGCGGGGGGGCAGGTACGAGCAGTACTTC
CSASERGGRYEQYF
>14|TRBV19|NA|TRBJ1-5|once
TGTGCCAGTAGTATGTTGGGTTACAATCAGCCCCAGCATTTT
CASSMLGYNQPQHF
>15|TRBV19|NA|TRBJ2-7|NA
TGTGCCAGTAGTATAAGGGGGGCCCTTCTCTACGAGCAGTACTTC
CASSIRGALLYEQYF
>14|TRBV6-5|TRBD1|TRBJ1-4|NA
TGTGCCAGCAGCGAGACAGGGGGTAATGAAAAACTGTTTTTT
CASSETGGNEKLFF
>16|TRBV5-1|NA|TRBJ2-2|NA
TGCGCCAGCAGCTTGGGGGTAGGTGCGAACACCGGGGAGCTGTTTTTT
CASSLGVGANTGELFF
>12|TRBV27|NA|TRBJ1-2|NA
TGTGCCAGCAGGGGGGGGCGTGGGGGCTACACCTTC
CASRGGRGGYTF
>17|TRBV28|TRBD1|TRBJ1-2|NA
TGTGCCAGCAGTACCTCCCTCTTACAGGGGCGGCAAAATGGCTACACCTTC
CASSTSLLQGRQNGYTF
>13|TRBV19|NA|TRBJ1-2|NA
TGTGCCAGTAGTAACACAGCTAACTATGGCTACACCTTC
CASSNTANYGYTF
>13|TRBV5-1|NA|TRBJ1-2|NA
TGCGCCAGCAGCCCCGGCGCTTGGGAGGGCTACACCTTC
CASSPGAWEGYTF
>14|TRBV6-1|NA|TRBJ1-3|NA
TGTGCCAGCAGTGAGGCTCAGAATGGAAACACCATATATTTT
CASSEAQNGNTIYF
>13|TRBV30|TRBD1|TRBJ1-6|NA
TGTGCCTGGCTCCGGGACAGTGGTTCACCCCTCCACTTT
CAWLRDSGSPLHF
>12|TRBV6-6|NA|TRBJ1-6|once
TGTGCCAGCAGTTTAAAAGGTACACCCCTCCACTTT
CASSLKGTPLHF
>15|TRBV5-4|NA|TRBJ2-1|NA
TGTGCCAGCAGCTTGGACCCTTCTTCCTACAATGAGCAGTTCTTC
CASSLDPSSYNEQFF
>12|TRBV29-1|NA|TRBJ2-4|NA
TGCAGCGCCGGAGGGGGGAAAAACATTCAGTACTTC
CSAGGGKNIQYF
>15|TRBV5-4|NA|TRBJ1-2|NA
TGTGCCAGCAGCTTGGTCTCAGGGAACCTCTTGGGCTACACCTTC
CASSLVSGNLLGYTF
>18|TRBV19|NA|TRBJ1-5|NA
TGTGCCAGTAGTATAGATCTCGGTAACAGGGTATACAATCAGCCCCAGCATTTT
CASSIDLGNRVYNQPQHF
>13|TRBV6-5|NA|TRBJ2-3|NA
TGTGCCAGCAGAAGGGACGTATCAGATACGCAGTATTTT
CASRRDVSDTQYF
>15|TRBV25-1|NA|TRBJ1-6|NA
TGTGCCAGCAGTGAATACCCAGGGATATCATCACCCCTCCACTTT
CASSEYPGISSPLHF
>13|TRBV27|NA|TRBJ1-4|NA
TGTGCCAGCAGTCTCCGGCCGATAGAAAAACTGTTTTTT
CASSLRPIEKLFF
>17|TRBV4-1|NA|TRBJ1-6|NA
TGCGCCAGCAGCCGCTTCAGGGGAACTCTGGATAATTCACCCCTCCACTTT
CASSRFRGTLDNSPLHF
>18|TRBV3-1/TRBV3-2|TRBD2|TRBJ2-1|NA
TGTGCCAGCAGCCAAACCGGGACTAGCGGGGGAAAAAGGGGTGAGCAGTTCTTC
CASSQTGTSGGKRGEQFF
>13|TRBV7-9|NA|TRBJ1-4|NA
TGTGCCAGCAGCTTAAACGGTAATGAAAAACTGTTTTTT
CASSLNGNEKLFF
>16|TRBV11-1|TRBD1|TRBJ1-1|NA
TGTGCCAGCAGCTTAGCTGGGACAGGGCCAGGGACTGAAGCTTTCTTT
CASSLAGTGPGTEAFF
>17|TRBV4-1|TRBD1|TRBJ1-6|NA
TGCGCCAGCAGCCCCTTTGCGACAGGGGACGATAATTCACCCCTCCACTTT
CASSPFATGDDNSPLHF
>15|TRBV27|TRBD1|TRBJ1-2|NA
TGTGCCAGCAGTTCAAGACTAAGGACAGGGGGGGGCTACACCTTC
CASSSRLRTGGGYTF
>14|TRBV27|TRBD1|TRBJ1-2|NA
TGTGCCAGCAGTTCCCACCAGGGGGACCAGGGCTACACCTTC
CASSSHQGDQGYTF
>18|TRBV5-5|NA|TRBJ1-6|NA
TGTGCCAGCAGCTTTTCTTGGACGGCGAGCTCCTATAATTCACCCCTCCACTTT
CASSFSWTASSYNSPLHF
>14|TRBV5-1|TRBD1|TRBJ1-1|NA
TGCGCCAGCAGCTGGACAGGGGAGAACACTGAAGCTTTCTTT
CASSWTGENTEAFF
>13|TRBV14|TRBD2|TRBJ2-5|NA
TGTGCCAGCAGGCAGCGGGGGGAAGAGACCCAGTACTTC
CASRQRGEETQYF
>14|TRBV3-1/TRBV3-2|NA|TRBJ2-7|NA
TGTGCCAGCAGCCAAGGGGCCTTCTCCTACGAGCAGTACTTC
CASSQGAFSYEQYF
>14|TRBV19|NA|TRBJ1-6|once
TGTGCCAGTAGTATCGGCGTAGGTAATTCACCCCTCCACTTT
CASSIGVGNSPLHF
>13|TRBV18|NA|TRBJ2-1|NA
TGTGCCAGCTCCCCCTACACGGACAATGAGCAGTTCTTC
CASSPYTDNEQFF
>16|TRBV5-5|TRBD2|TRBJ2-3|NA
TGTGCCAGCAGCTTGAGGACTAGCGGGGGCTCCGATACGCAGTATTTT
CASSLRTSGGSDTQYF
>15|TRBV5-1|NA|TRBJ1-1|NA
TGCGCCAGCAGCCCGGGAACCGGGGGGGACACTGAAGCTTTCTTT
CASSPGTGGDTEAFF
>12|TRBV4-1|NA|TRBJ2-5|NA
TGCGCCAGCAGCTTAGACCGGGAGACCCAGTACTTC
CASSLDRETQYF
>14|TRBV18|NA|TRBJ2-7|NA
TGTGCCAGCTCACCACCGTTCCCCTCCTACGAGCAGTACTTC
CASSPPFPSYEQYF
>13|TRBV7-9|NA|TRBJ1-1|few
TGTGCCAGCAGTCGTTACATGAACACTGAAGCTTTCTTT
CASSRYMNTEAFF
>14|TRBV5-1|NA|TRBJ1-1|few
TGCGCCAGCACCTCAACAGCGATGAACACTGAAGCTTTCTTT
CASTSTAMNTEAFF
>17|TRBV9|NA|TRBJ1-1|NA
TGTGCCAGCAGCGTCAGACAGGTCAGAACCTGGGGCACTGAAGCTTTCTTT
CASSVRQVRTWGTEAFF
>15|TRBV5-1|NA|TRBJ2-3|once
TGCGCCAGCAGCTTGAACACTCCTAGCACAGATACGCAGTATTTT
CASSLNTPSTDTQYF